This TCR beta chain was sequenced for a study of CD8 T cells in ankylosing spondylitis. Study results and limitations: Those disease-linked clones were CD8+; they were also relatively rare in peripheral blood.

This clonotype was seen many times. The antigen remains unidentified. V trimming: 6 bases; J trimming: 1 base; junction bases outside the gene matches: 12. Germline V gives CDR1 SGHAT, CDR2 FQDESV (reference sequence). The length of the CDR3 is 19 residues. TCRdb used MiXCR to reprocess the 5' RACE reads, holding one entry per CDR3 protein. The sample yields 200,000 to 300,000 distinct CDR3 sequences, under 12% seen once. V is TRBV11-1 and J is TRBJ2-4; 13 positions agree with TRBD2. Specimen: blood, either unsorted or a sorted T cell fraction (not recorded which). The receptor was derived from a male donor with ankylosing spondylitis or in good health (not recorded which). The CDR3 protein is CASSLEPGLAGFAKNIQYF. The CDR3 nucleotides are TGTGCCAGCAGTCTAGAACCGGGACTAGCGGGATTCGCCAAAAACATTCAGTACTTC.